One sample yielded the 32 T cell receptor beta chains listed below, sequenced in a study of blood T cell repertoires in COVID-19. The method was immunoSEQ multiplex PCR; TCRdb's version includes in-frame clones alone and lacks a portion of them. The data hold a few hundred thousand clones, with around 88% observed a single time. Sequenced: peripheral blood. These receptors came from a man older than 75 with acute or convalescent COVID-19.

V and J are TRBV6-5 and TRBJ2-5; D unresolved. The CDR3 spans 12 residues. The germline V and J ends were trimmed by 9 bases and 5 bases, with 13 bases remaining between them. The germline CDR1 and CDR2 sequences are MNHEY and SVGAGI. The CDR3 DNA is TGTGCCAGGTTCAGGATTACCGAGACCCAGTACTTC. Its translation: CARFRITETQYF.

The gene calls are TRBV9 and TRBJ2-1; D is ambiguous. V dropped 4 bases and J dropped 2 bases, with 13 bases sitting between them. The germline gives CDR1 SGDLS, CDR2 YYNGEE. CDR3 length equals 15 residues. CDR3 coding DNA: TGTGCCAGCAGCCCTCAGATCCAACCCTACAATGAGCAGTTCTTC. As protein: CASSPQIQPYNEQFF.

J is TRBJ1-5 and V is TRBV11-2; D not certain. Trimming took off 0 bases at V and 11 bases at J, with 11 bases between the two ends. The CDR3 sequence is 13 residues long. Germline-derived CDR1 and CDR2 are SGHAT and FQNNGV. CDR3 protein: CASSLDSGVAQHF. The CDR3 region has the DNA TGTGCCAGCAGCTTAGATTCCGGTGTGGCCCAGCATTTT.

The chain recombines TRBV11-2 with TRBJ2-3; no definite D call. Trimming stripped 3 bases from V and 0 bases from J, with 10 bases between. The CDR3 is 15 amino acids. Germline-derived CDR1 and CDR2 are SGHAT and FQNNGV. CDR3 loop: CASSFYSSSTDTQYF. The CDR3 region has the DNA TGTGCCAGCAGCTTCTACAGTTCTAGCACAGATACGCAGTATTTT.

V and J are TRBV6-5 and TRBJ2-6; D gene unclear. The ends were cut back, 5 bases at V and 19 bases at J, with 15 bases in the middle. Germline CDR1 and CDR2: MNHEY and SVGAGI. CDR3 size: 11 residues. The CDR3 coding sequence is TGTGCCAGCAGTCTCTATCCTATCGCCACTTTC. Protein product: CASSLYPIATF.

The rearrangement joins TRBV10-3 to TRBJ2-7; the match to TRBD2 covers 13 bases. CDR1 is ENHRY and CDR2 is SYGVKD in the germline V gene. The CDR3 runs 17 residues. Trimming cost V 3 bases and J 2 bases; bases outside gene matches: 7. The CDR3 loop is CAISDPRTSGSPYEQYF. CDR3 nucleotide sequence: TGTGCCATCAGTGACCCTCGGACTAGCGGGAGTCCCTACGAGCAGTACTTC.

This chain uses TRBV7-8 with TRBJ2-5, with a tentative D call TRBD1 (5 bases). CDR1 is SGHVS, CDR2 FQNEAQ, per germline. The CDR3 runs to 16 residues. V lost 5 bases, J lost 2 bases, and 18 bases lay in between. In nucleotides, the CDR3 is TGTGCCAGCAGCCCAGCCAGGGTCAACCTACAAGAGACCCAGTACTTC. It specifies CASSPARVNLQETQYF.

V and J are TRBV29-1 and TRBJ2-7; the D gene is possibly TRBD1 (6 bases). Per the germline V gene, CDR1 is SQVTM and CDR2 is ANQGSEA. Trimming stripped 4 bases from V and 2 bases from J, with 9 bases between. This CDR3 contains 12 residues. CDR3 in DNA: TGCAGCGTTGTACAGGGCACCTACGAGCAGTACTTC. Protein sequence: CSVVQGTYEQYF.

The rearrangement links TRBV21-1 to TRBJ2-5; the DNA was not compared with TRBD2, the D call given in the table. TRBV21-1 constitutes a pseudogene. CDR3 length: 19 amino acids. The DNA of the CDR3 is TGTGCCAGCAGCAAAAATCTAAGGGTACTAGCGGACCCGTTGGAGACCCAGTACTTC. Its protein is CASSKNLRVLADPLETQYF.

DNA of the CDR3: TGCGCCAGCAGCCAAGAAATGGGCCAGGGCCCCTTCAATGAGCAGTTCTTC. Its protein product is CASSQEMGQGPFNEQFF. The J gene is TRBJ2-1, the V gene TRBV4-3, with D perhaps TRBD1 (5 bases). Looked up from germline, CDR1 is LGHNA and CDR2 is YSLEER. This CDR3 contains 17 residues. Trimming cost V 0 bases and J 6 bases, with 18 bases left between them.

This chain joins TRBV2 and TRBJ2-1; possible D gene TRBD2, 5 bases. CDR3 length: 13 residues. Germline V gene sequence: CDR1 SNHLY, CDR2 FYNNEI. Trimming removed 5 bases at V and 8 bases at J, with 13 bases between. This CDR3 is CASSLDYNDEQFF. In DNA form, the CDR3 reads TGTGCCAGCAGTCTCGACTATAATGATGAGCAGTTCTTC. The full variable domain, completed using reference TRBV2 and TRBJ2-1, is EPEVTQTPSHQVTQMGQEVILRCVPISNHLYFYWYRQILGQKVEFLVSFYNNEISEKSEIFDDQFSVERPDGSNFTLKIRSTKLEDSAMYFCASSLDYNDEQFFGPGTRLTVL.

V usage is TRBV9 and J usage is TRBJ1-2; D uncertain. The CDR3 totals 16 residues. V lost 0 bases and J lost 6, with 18 bases in between. Germline values: CDR1 SGDLS, CDR2 YYNGEE. The CDR3 sequence is CASSVGPLSNLNGYTF. The CDR3 nucleotides read TGTGCCAGCAGCGTAGGGCCCCTTAGCAACCTTAATGGCTACACCTTC.

This chain links TRBV5-1 with TRBJ1-2; unclear D gene. Trimming shortened V by 7 bases and J by 0 bases, and 16 bases separated the two germline ends. CDR3 length: 15 amino acids. CDR1 is SGHRS and CDR2 is YFSETQ in the germline V gene. The CDR3 DNA reads as TGCGCCAGCCTTTTGAACCCGGGAGCTAACTATGGCTACACCTTC. Its protein is CASLLNPGANYGYTF.

The CDR3 coding sequence is TGTGCCAGCAGCGCTGGACTAGCGGGAGGGATTTATGAGCAGTTCTTC. This gives the protein CASSAGLAGGIYEQFF. This chain uses TRBV9 with TRBJ2-1; 15 positions agree with TRBD2. CDR1 SGDLS and CDR2 YYNGEE come from the germline V gene. With 3 bases clipped from V and 8 bases from J, the junction kept 6 bases outside the gene matches. CDR3 length: 16 amino acids.

A few counts support this clone. One junction end does not reproduce the germline sequence, and a read error may be involved. The V gene is TRBV12-3 or TRBV12-4, the J gene TRBJ1-2; perhaps TRBD1 as D (6 bases). CDR3 length: 13 amino acids. The CDR3 is CASSSFGQGLPFF. CDR3 nucleotide sequence: TGTGCCAGCAGTTCTTTCGGGCAGGGGCTTCCGTTCTTC.

Comment on this clone: Additional DNA sequences in this sample encode the identical CDR3. This chain links TRBV19 with TRBJ1-5, with 10 bases lining up with TRBD1. CDR1 is LNHDA, CDR2 SQIVND, per germline (reference sequence). The CDR3 spans 16 residues. V shed 4 bases and J 2 bases; nucleotides not matched to a gene: 5. CDR3 region: CASSTTGTGGNQPQHF. DNA of the CDR3: TGTGCCAGTAGTACTACCGGGACAGGGGGCAATCAGCCCCAGCATTTT.

This rearrangement joins TRBV5-1 to TRBJ2-3, with TRBD2 as a possible D gene (5 bases). The germline gives CDR1 SGHRS, CDR2 YFSETQ. Trimming left V 2 bases short and J 5 bases short, with 18 bases between. The CDR3 sequence is 16 residues long. CDR3 nucleotides: TGCGCCAGCAGCTTCGAGGGAAACCTAGCTGGAGATACGCAGTATTTT. Protein product: CASSFEGNLAGDTQYF.

The gene calls are TRBV5-1 and TRBJ2-7, with 9 bases aligning to TRBD1. V lost 5 bases, J lost 4 bases, and 4 bases stayed unmatched. This CDR3 is 13 amino acids long. CDR1 and CDR2 from the germline V gene are SGHRS and YFSETQ. This chain's CDR3 is CASSTGTGYEQYF. The CDR3 DNA is TGCGCCAGCAGTACCGGGACAGGGTACGAGCAGTACTTC.

This rearrangement joins TRBV7-2 to TRBJ2-1, with a tentative D call TRBD1 (6 bases). V gave up 3 bases and J gave up 2 bases, with 11 bases separating them. This CDR3 contains 15 residues. Germline V gene lookup returns CDR1 SGHTA and CDR2 FQGNSA. CDR3 coding DNA: TGTGCCAGCAGCTTCGGGCAGGGGCCCTACAATGAGCAGTTCTTC. Translating it yields CASSFGQGPYNEQFF.

The V and J genes are TRBV19 and TRBJ2-7; perhaps TRBD1 as D (6 bases). This CDR3 is built from 14 residues. V was shortened by 3 bases and J by 4 bases, with 13 bases between the two germline ends. CDR1 is LNHDA, CDR2 SQIVND, per germline (reference sequence). The CDR3 DNA reads TGTGCCAGTAGTATCGGGCCAGGGGTATACGAGCAGTACTTC. As protein: CASSIGPGVYEQYF.

The chain links TRBV6-5 to TRBJ1-5, with 9 bases matching TRBD1. There are 14 residues in the CDR3. V shed 6 bases and J 4 bases; nucleotides not matched to a gene: 4. CDR1 is MNHEY and CDR2 is SVGAGI in the germline V gene. The CDR3 DNA reads TGTGCCAGCAGATTCGGGACAGGGAATCAGCCCCAGCATTTT. Protein product: CASRFGTGNQPQHF.

The chain links TRBV19 to TRBJ2-2; D is possibly TRBD1 (6 bases). In germline, CDR1 is LNHDA, CDR2 SQIVND (reference sequence). The CDR3 runs 14 residues. The V and J ends lost 5 bases and 4 bases respectively, with 11 bases between them. CDR3 amino acids: CASSRDTFTGELFF. The CDR3, as DNA: TGTGCCAGTAGTCGGGACACTTTCACCGGGGAGCTGTTTTTT.

The chain carries TRBV7-3 and TRBJ1-1; D may be TRBD1 (6 bases). CDR1 and CDR2 from the germline V gene are SGHTA and FQGTGA. V lost 5 bases and J 3 bases, leaving 13 bases between the germline ends. This CDR3 region has 14 residues. For the CDR3, the DNA is TGTGCCAGCAGCCCACAGGGTGGGGACACTGAAGCTTTCTTT. It is translated as CASSPQGGDTEAFF.

V usage is TRBV5-1 and J usage is TRBJ1-2, with 9 positions matching TRBD1. Germline values: CDR1 SGHRS, CDR2 YFSETQ. This CDR3 region has 14 residues. V lost 3 bases, J lost 4 bases, and 4 bases stayed unmatched. Written as DNA, the CDR3 is TGCGCCAGCAGCTCTACGGGACAGGGCTATGGCTACACCTTC. Residues: CASSSTGQGYGYTF.

V is TRBV6-2 or TRBV6-3 and J is TRBJ2-1, with 15 positions matching TRBD2. CDR3 length: 17 residues. J lost 8 bases, V lost 4 bases, and 9 bases had no gene match. CDR1 is MNHEY, CDR2 SVGEGT, per germline. The CDR3 nucleotides read TGTGCCAGCAGTTCTCATGGACTAGCGGGGGGGCGCGATGAGCAGTTCTTC. It specifies CASSSHGLAGGRDEQFF.

The V and J genes are TRBV7-9 and TRBJ1-4; D unresolved. This CDR3 has 15 residues. Germline V gene data show CDR1 as SEHNR and CDR2 as FQNEAQ (reference sequence). Trimming left V 0 bases short and J 10 bases short, with 15 bases between. The CDR3 DNA is TGTGCCAGCAGCTTAGCCCCCGCAGGCGATGGAAAACTGTTTTTT. Its protein product is CASSLAPAGDGKLFF.

The chain joins TRBV5-1 to TRBJ2-3; TRBD2 agrees at 9 bases. This CDR3 has 17 amino acids. J was trimmed by 0 bases and V by 0 bases; bases with no gene match: 5. Germline-derived CDR1 and CDR2 are SGHRS and YFSETQ. The CDR3 nucleotides are TGCGCCAGCAGCTTGGGTAGCGGGAGAGCTAGCACAGATACGCAGTATTTT. Its protein is CASSLGSGRASTDTQYF.

The V and J genes are TRBV7-2 and TRBJ2-4, with a weak D call TRBD1 (5 bases). The V gene's germline CDR1 is SGHTA and CDR2 FQGNSA. V lost 4 bases and J 9 bases, leaving 16 bases between the germline ends. This CDR3 is built from 14 residues. In DNA form, the CDR3 reads TGTGCCAGCAGCTCTAGGGGTGCGAAGGTCATTCAGTACTTC. It codes for CASSSRGAKVIQYF.

This clone appeared a single time. This rearrangement joins TRBV3-1 (or the pseudogene TRBV3-2) to TRBJ2-5, with 11 bases lining up with TRBD2. The germline gives CDR1 LGHDT, CDR2 YNNKEL (reference sequence). V lost 0 bases to trimming and J lost 5 bases; unmatched junction nucleotides: 11. The CDR3 is 18 residues long. CDR3 amino acids: CASSQDPIAGGPEETQYF. The DNA of the CDR3 is TGTGCCAGCAGCCAAGACCCTATAGCGGGGGGGCCAGAGGAGACCCAGTACTTC.

The chain uses TRBV3-1 (or the pseudogene TRBV3-2) and TRBJ1-2; tentative D call: TRBD1 (5 bases). CDR1 and CDR2 (germline): LGHDT, YNNKEL (reference sequence). The CDR3 has 14 amino acids. V lost 1 base and J lost 0, with 6 bases in between. CDR3 amino acids: CASSQVTANYGYTF. For the CDR3, the DNA is TGTGCCAGCAGCCAAGTGACAGCTAACTATGGCTACACCTTC.

This clone has just a few counts. The chain is built from TRBV18 and TRBJ1-6, with 7 bases fitting TRBD1. The germline V gene has CDR1 KGHSH and CDR2 LQKENI. Trimming removed 0 bases from V and 8 bases from J; junction bases left unmatched: 7. This CDR3 region has 16 residues. The CDR3 DNA reads TGTGCCAGCTCACCACCGGAACAGGGGCCCCATTCACCCCTCCACTTT. This translates into CASSPPEQGPHSPLHF.

The chain couples TRBV27 to TRBJ2-7; 9 bases agree with TRBD1. After removal of 5 bases from V and 7 bases from J, the junction contained 12 bases not matched to a gene. The CDR3 covers 15 residues. CDR1 is MNHEY, CDR2 SMNVEV, per germline (reference sequence). CDR3 DNA: TGTGCCAGCAGTGTCTATCCCGGGACAGGGAAAGAGCAGTACTTC. Protein: CASSVYPGTGKEQYF.